The rows below give T cell receptor beta chains drawn from one sample of a study of blood T cell repertoires in COVID-19. Measured with immunoSEQ multiplex PCR; TCRdb has only the in-frame clones, and not every one. The sample lists over 300,000 clones; approximately 88% were seen once. What was sequenced was PBMCs or T cells enriched from blood (not recorded which). These receptors were collected from a young woman with acute COVID-19. Each CDR3 is given with its conserved first and last residue. The D gene is left open where the match is weak. Clone size is not always given. Where it is, it says once, few, many or a class for expanded clones.

V	D	size	J	DNA	CDR3
TRBV7-2	TRBD2	few	TRBJ2-3	TGTGCCAGCAGCTCTCGAGGTAGCGGGGGGGTGGAAGATACGCAGTATTTT	CASSSRGSGGVEDTQYF
TRBV6-2/TRBV6-3	-	once	TRBJ2-7	TGTGCCAGCAGTTACCTCAGGGGTTTTTACGAGCAGTACTTC	CASSYLRGFYEQYF
TRBV30	TRBD1	-	TRBJ2-3	TGTGCCTGGAGTGCCAGGGGGAGACCTAGCACAGATACGCAGTATTTT	CAWSARGRPSTDTQYF
TRBV9	TRBD1	-	TRBJ1-2	TGTGCCAGCAGCCTCCTGGGACAGGGGGCGTCCGGCTACACCTTC	CASSLLGQGASGYTF
TRBV5-6	TRBD1	-	TRBJ2-7	TGTGCCAGCAGCTCGACAGGGGGCGTCTACGAGCAGTACTTC	CASSSTGGVYEQYF
TRBV6-5	-	-	TRBJ1-3	TGTGCCAGCTTTCGAGGGACACCCGAGGGAAACACCATATATTTT	CASFRGTPEGNTIYF
TRBV12-5	TRBD1	-	TRBJ2-7	TGTGCTAGTGACCAGACAGGGTTCCACGAGCAGTACTTC	CASDQTGFHEQYF
TRBV12-5	-	-	TRBJ2-6	TGTGCTAGTGGTTTGGTACGGGATGGGCGGACTGGGGCCAACGTCCTGACTTTC	CASGLVRDGRTGANVLTF
TRBV15	-	-	TRBJ1-4	TGTGCCACCAGCAGAGTACCGGGTGAGGGTGAAAAACTGTTTTTT	CATSRVPGEGEKLFF
TRBV5-6	-	-	TRBJ2-7	TGTGCCAGCAGCTTGGCGGGGAACTCCTACGAGCAGTACTTC	CASSLAGNSYEQYF
TRBV29-1	-	-	TRBJ1-1	TGCAGCGTAAATACCCCGGGGAACACTGAAGCTTTCTTT	CSVNTPGNTEAFF
TRBV5-6	TRBD1	-	TRBJ2-7	TGTGCCAGCAGCTTAACGCGTCAGGGGGCGCACGAGCAGTACTTC	CASSLTRQGAHEQYF
TRBV5-1	-	-	TRBJ1-3	TGCGCCAGCAGCCCCGGTACGGGGGGACCTGGAAACACCATATATTTT	CASSPGTGGPGNTIYF
TRBV18	TRBD1	-	TRBJ1-1	TGTGCCAGCTCACCGGACAGGGGGAACACTGAAGCTTTCTTT	CASSPDRGNTEAFF
TRBV7-3	TRBD1	-	TRBJ1-2	TGTGCCAGCAGCTCTAATACCGGGACAGGACCATATGGCTACACCTTC	CASSSNTGTGPYGYTF
TRBV10-3	TRBD1	-	TRBJ1-5	TGTGCCATCAGTGGCTCGGGACAGGTCAATCAGCCCCAGCATTTT	CAISGSGQVNQPQHF
TRBV30	-	-	TRBJ2-2	TGTGCCTGGAGCGACATCCTTTACACCGGGGAGCTGTTTTTT	CAWSDILYTGELFF
TRBV3-1/TRBV3-2	TRBD1	-	TRBJ2-6	TGTGCCAGCAGTCGGCCGGGACAGGCTCCCTCTGGGGCCAACGTCCTGACTTTC	CASSRPGQAPSGANVLTF
TRBV7-2	TRBD2	-	TRBJ2-6	TGTGCCAGCAGCTTGGGGGGGGCTGGGGCCAACGTCCTGACTTTC	CASSLGGAGANVLTF
TRBV5-4	TRBD1	-	TRBJ1-2	TGTGCCAGCAGCTTAGCGTTAGAGGGGGCATTCACCTTC	CASSLALEGAFTF
TRBV5-1	TRBD2	-	TRBJ2-7	TGCGCCAGCAGCTTGATTGTAGCGGGGGACGAGCAGTACTTC	CASSLIVAGDEQYF
TRBV6-2/TRBV6-3	-	-	TRBJ2-1	TGTGCCAGCAGTCCACGACTAGTAGGGGCCTACAATGAGCAGTTCTTC	CASSPRLVGAYNEQFF
TRBV9	-	-	TRBJ1-2	TGTGCCAGCAGCGCCGGTAATATAAACTATGGCTACACCTTC	CASSAGNINYGYTF
TRBV7-2	-	-	TRBJ1-2	TGTGCCAGCAGCTCAGTGGCAGGGGCCGGCTATGGCTACACCTTC	CASSSVAGAGYGYTF
TRBV4-3	-	-	TRBJ2-7	TGCGCCAGCAGCCAAGTCTCCTTAGACTACGCCCCCCACGAGCAGTACTTC	CASSQVSLDYAPHEQYF
TRBV19	-	-	TRBJ1-2	TGTGCCAGTAGGACCAACAGGGCTGGCTATGGCTACACCTTC	CASRTNRAGYGYTF
TRBV18	TRBD1	-	TRBJ1-2	TGTGCCAGCTCACCGCTTAAAACCGGGACAGGGGTCTATGGCTACACCTTC	CASSPLKTGTGVYGYTF
TRBV2	TRBD1	-	TRBJ1-2	TGTGCCAGCAGGGCCGGGACAGGCTTTATTTATGGCTACACCTTC	CASRAGTGFIYGYTF
TRBV7-2	TRBD2	once	TRBJ2-3	TGTGCCAGCAGCTTAGATATTCCTAGCGGGGGGGTGGAAGATACGCAGTATTTT	CASSLDIPSGGVEDTQYF
TRBV6-1	-	-	TRBJ1-1	TGTGCCAGCAGTGAAAATTCTTTCAGGAACACTGAAGCTTTCTTT	CASSENSFRNTEAFF
TRBV5-1	TRBD1	-	TRBJ2-2	TGCGCCAGCAGCTTCTCGGTGGGGACAGTCGGCTCACCGGGGGAGCTGTTTTTT	CASSFSVGTVGSPGELFF
TRBV30	TRBD1	-	TRBJ1-5	TGTGCCTGGAGTGTTGGGGGACAGGGGGGCTGGCAGCCCCAGCATTTT	CAWSVGGQGGWQPQHF
TRBV7-9	-	-	TRBJ2-6	TGTGCCAGCAGCTTAGTCGGCCAGGAAACCTCTGGGGCCAACGTCCTGACTTTC	CASSLVGQETSGANVLTF
TRBV7-9	-	-	TRBJ1-1	TGTGCCAGCAGCTTAGATGCGGCGAACACTGAAGCTTTCTTT	CASSLDAANTEAFF
TRBV19	-	once	TRBJ2-5	TGTGCCAGTAGTGGAGACAGCCAAGAGACCCAGTACTTC	CASSGDSQETQYF
TRBV3-1/TRBV3-2	-	-	TRBJ1-4	TGTGCCAGCAGCCAAGGGCAGGAAAATGAAAAACTGTTTTTT	CASSQGQENEKLFF
TRBV7-9	TRBD1	-	TRBJ1-4	TGTGCCAGCAGCCGAGGACAGGGGAAGGAAAAACTGTTTTTT	CASSRGQGKEKLFF
TRBV6-1	-	-	TRBJ1-1	TGTGCCAGCAGTGAGTACCGACAGGAGAACACTGAAGCTTTCTTT	CASSEYRQENTEAFF
TRBV10-3	TRBD1	-	TRBJ1-2	TGTGCCATCAGTAAGGACAGGGTAGAGGGCTACACCTTC	CAISKDRVEGYTF
TRBV29-1	-	-	TRBJ2-3	TGCAGCGTTGAGGGGGTTGCAGGGGGGCTCGAAGATACGCAGTATTTT	CSVEGVAGGLEDTQYF
TRBV27	TRBD1	-	TRBJ1-5	TGTGCCAGCAGACCTACCAGGGACAGGGGGCTTCGGGGCAATCAGCCCCAGCATTTT	CASRPTRDRGLRGNQPQHF
TRBV5-6	TRBD1	-	TRBJ1-5	TGTGCCAGCAGCCGGGACAGGGGAAGCAATCAGCCCCAGCATTTT	CASSRDRGSNQPQHF
TRBV3-1/TRBV3-2	-	-	TRBJ2-4	TGTGCCAGCAGTTTCAGTGGTGCCAAAAACATTCAGTACTTC	CASSFSGAKNIQYF
TRBV10-1	-	-	TRBJ2-7	TGCGCCAGCAGTGGACAGCCTTCCTACGAGCAGTACTTC	CASSGQPSYEQYF